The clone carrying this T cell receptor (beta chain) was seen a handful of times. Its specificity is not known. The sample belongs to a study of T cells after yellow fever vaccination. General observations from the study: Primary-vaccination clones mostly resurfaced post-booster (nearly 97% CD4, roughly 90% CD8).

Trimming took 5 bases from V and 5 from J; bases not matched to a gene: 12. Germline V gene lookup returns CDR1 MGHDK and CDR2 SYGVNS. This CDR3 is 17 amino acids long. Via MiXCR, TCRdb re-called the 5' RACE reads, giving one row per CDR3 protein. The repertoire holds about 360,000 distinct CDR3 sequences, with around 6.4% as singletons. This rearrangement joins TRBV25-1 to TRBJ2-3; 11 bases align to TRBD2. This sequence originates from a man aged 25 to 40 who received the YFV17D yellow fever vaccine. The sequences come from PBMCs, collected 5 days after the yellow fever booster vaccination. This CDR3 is CASSSLPLAGDGDTQYF. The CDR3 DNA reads TGTGCCAGCAGTTCCCTCCCACTAGCGGGAGATGGAGATACGCAGTATTTT.